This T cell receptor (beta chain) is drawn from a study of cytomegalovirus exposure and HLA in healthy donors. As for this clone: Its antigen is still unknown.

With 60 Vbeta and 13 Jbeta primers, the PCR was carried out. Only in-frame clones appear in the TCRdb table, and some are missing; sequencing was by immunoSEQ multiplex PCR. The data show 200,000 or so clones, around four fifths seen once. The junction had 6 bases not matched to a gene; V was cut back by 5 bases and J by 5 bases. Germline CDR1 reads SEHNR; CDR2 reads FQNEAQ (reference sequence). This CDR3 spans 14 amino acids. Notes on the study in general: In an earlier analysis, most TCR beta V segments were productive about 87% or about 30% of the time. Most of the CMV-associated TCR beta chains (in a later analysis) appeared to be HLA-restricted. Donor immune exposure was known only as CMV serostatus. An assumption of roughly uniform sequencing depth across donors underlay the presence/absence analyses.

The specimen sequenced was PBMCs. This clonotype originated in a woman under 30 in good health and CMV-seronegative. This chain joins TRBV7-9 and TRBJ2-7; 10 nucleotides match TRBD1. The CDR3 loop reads CASSTDRGPHEQYF. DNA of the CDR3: TGTGCCAGCAGCACCGACAGGGGGCCTCACGAGCAGTACTTC.